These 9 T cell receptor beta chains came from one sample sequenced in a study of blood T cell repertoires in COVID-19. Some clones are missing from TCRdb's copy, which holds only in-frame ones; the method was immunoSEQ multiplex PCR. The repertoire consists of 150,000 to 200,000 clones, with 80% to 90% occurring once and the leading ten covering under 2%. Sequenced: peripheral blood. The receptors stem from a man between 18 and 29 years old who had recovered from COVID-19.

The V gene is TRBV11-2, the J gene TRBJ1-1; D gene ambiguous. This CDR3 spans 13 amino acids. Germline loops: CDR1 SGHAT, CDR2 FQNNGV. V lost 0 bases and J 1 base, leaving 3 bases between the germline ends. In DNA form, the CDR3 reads TGTGCCAGCAGCTTAGACAGGAACACTGAAGCTTTCTTT. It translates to CASSLDRNTEAFF.

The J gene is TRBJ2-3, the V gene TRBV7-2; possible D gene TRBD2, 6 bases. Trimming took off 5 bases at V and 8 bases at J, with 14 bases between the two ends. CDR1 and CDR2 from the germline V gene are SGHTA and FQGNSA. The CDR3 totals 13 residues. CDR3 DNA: TGTGCCAGCAGCCCAGGGAGGTACAGTACGCAGTATTTT. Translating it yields CASSPGRYSTQYF. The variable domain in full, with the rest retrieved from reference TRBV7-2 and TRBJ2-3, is GAGVSQSPSNKVTEKGKDVELRCDPISGHTALYWYRQSLGQGLEFLIYFQGNSAPDKSGLPSDRFSAERTGGSVSTLTIQRTQQEDSAVYLCASSPGRYSTQYFGPGTRLTVL.

The CDR3 spells CASSTGTGIKGEQFF. The DNA of the CDR3 is TGTGCCAGCAGCACCGGGACAGGGATTAAGGGTGAGCAGTTCTTC. The chain has TRBV2 and TRBJ2-1; 9 nucleotides align to TRBD1. Germline V CDR1 and CDR2: SNHLY, FYNNEI. The CDR3 consists of 15 residues. V dropped 6 bases and J dropped 9; count of bases not matched to a gene: 12.

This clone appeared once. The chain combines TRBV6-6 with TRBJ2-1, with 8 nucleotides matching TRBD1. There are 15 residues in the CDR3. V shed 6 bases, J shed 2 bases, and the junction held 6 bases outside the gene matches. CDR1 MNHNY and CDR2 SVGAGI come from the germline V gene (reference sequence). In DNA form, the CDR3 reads TGTGCCAGCAGGCTGACAGGGGAGACCTACAATGAGCAGTTCTTC. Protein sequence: CASRLTGETYNEQFF.

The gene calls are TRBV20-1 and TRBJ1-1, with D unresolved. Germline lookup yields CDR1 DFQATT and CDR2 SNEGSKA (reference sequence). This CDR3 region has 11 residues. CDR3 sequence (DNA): TGCATCCCCTCGGGAAACACTGAAGCTTTCTTT. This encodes CIPSGNTEAFF.

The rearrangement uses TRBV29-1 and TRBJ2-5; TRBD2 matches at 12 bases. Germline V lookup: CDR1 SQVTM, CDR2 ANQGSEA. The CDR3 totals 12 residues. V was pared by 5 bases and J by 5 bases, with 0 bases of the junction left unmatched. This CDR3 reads CSVLAGGETQYF. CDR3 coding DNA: TGCAGCGTTCTAGCGGGAGGGGAGACCCAGTACTTC.

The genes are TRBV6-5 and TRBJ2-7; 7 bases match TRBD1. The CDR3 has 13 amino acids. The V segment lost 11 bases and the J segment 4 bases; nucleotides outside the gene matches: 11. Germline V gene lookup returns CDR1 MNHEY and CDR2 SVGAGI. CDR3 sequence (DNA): TGTGCCTCCCGGGACAGCAAGCTGTACGAGCAGTACTTC. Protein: CASRDSKLYEQYF.

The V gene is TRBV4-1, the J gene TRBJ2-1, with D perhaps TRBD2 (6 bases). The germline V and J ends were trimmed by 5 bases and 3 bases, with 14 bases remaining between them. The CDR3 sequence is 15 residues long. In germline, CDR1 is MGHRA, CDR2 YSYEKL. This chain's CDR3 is CASSLPGLSYNEQFF. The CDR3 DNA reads TGCGCCAGCAGCTTACCGGGACTTAGCTACAATGAGCAGTTCTTC.

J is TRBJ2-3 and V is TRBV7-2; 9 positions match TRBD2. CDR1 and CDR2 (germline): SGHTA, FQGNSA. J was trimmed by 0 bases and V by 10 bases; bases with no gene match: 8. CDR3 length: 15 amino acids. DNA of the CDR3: TGTGCCACCGGAGGGCTAGCGGGAAGCACAGATACGCAGTATTTT. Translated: CATGGLAGSTDTQYF.